This T cell receptor beta chain was recorded in a study of control samples from healthy donors and cancer patients. V shed 8 bases and J 1 base; nucleotides not matched to a gene: 5. CDR3 length: 14 residues. CDR1 and CDR2 (germline): SQVTM, ANQGSEA. Libraries were prepared by immunoSEQ multiplex PCR; TCRdb keeps only in-frame clonotypes and omits some of them. The sample records tens of thousands of clones, 91% being singletons. The clonotype was recovered from a young man in good health. Sequenced: blood. The genes are TRBV29-1 and TRBJ1-1, with 12 bases aligning to TRBD1. The CDR3: CSLGTGGANTEAFF. For the CDR3, the DNA is TGCAGCTTAGGGACAGGGGGCGCGAACACTGAAGCTTTCTTT.